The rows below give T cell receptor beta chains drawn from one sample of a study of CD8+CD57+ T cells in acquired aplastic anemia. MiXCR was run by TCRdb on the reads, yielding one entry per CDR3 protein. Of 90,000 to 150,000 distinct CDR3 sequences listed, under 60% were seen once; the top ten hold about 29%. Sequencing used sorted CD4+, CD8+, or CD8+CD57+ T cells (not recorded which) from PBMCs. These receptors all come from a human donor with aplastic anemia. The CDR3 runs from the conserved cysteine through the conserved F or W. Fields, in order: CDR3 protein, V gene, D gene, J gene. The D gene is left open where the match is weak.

CDR3 protein: CASSLDPFHYGYTF
V gene: TRBV7-8
D gene: -
J gene: TRBJ1-2

CDR3 protein: CAIRDSRVYGYTF
V gene: TRBV2
D gene: TRBD1
J gene: TRBJ1-2

CDR3 protein: CATSDLAGYEQYF
V gene: TRBV24-1
D gene: -
J gene: TRBJ2-7

CDR3 protein: CAKTGESFEKLFF
V gene: TRBV6-4
D gene: TRBD1
J gene: TRBJ1-4

CDR3 protein: CASSPLGETEAFF
V gene: TRBV13
D gene: -
J gene: TRBJ1-1

CDR3 protein: CASNEVGQPQHF
V gene: TRBV2
D gene: -
J gene: TRBJ1-5

CDR3 protein: CASSQDWYGRNEAFF
V gene: TRBV3-1
D gene: -
J gene: TRBJ1-1

CDR3 protein: CASSPGDIYNEQFF
V gene: TRBV19
D gene: -
J gene: TRBJ2-1

CDR3 protein: CASSSNGVTEAFF
V gene: TRBV5-4
D gene: -
J gene: TRBJ1-1

CDR3 protein: CSVAGTVSYNEQFF
V gene: TRBV20-1
D gene: TRBD1
J gene: TRBJ2-1

CDR3 protein: CASSSLISSTDAQYF
V gene: TRBV27
D gene: -
J gene: TRBJ2-3

CDR3 protein: CASSPVGSGQETQYF
V gene: TRBV12-3/TRBV12-4
D gene: -
J gene: TRBJ2-5

CDR3 protein: CANSRGAQGGNGAFF
V gene: TRBV7-6
D gene: -
J gene: TRBJ1-1

CDR3 protein: CASSVGGFGSYEQYF
V gene: TRBV9
D gene: -
J gene: TRBJ2-7

CDR3 protein: CASSPSAGEPYEQYF
V gene: TRBV2
D gene: -
J gene: TRBJ2-7

CDR3 protein: CATSRANLNEQFF
V gene: TRBV15
D gene: -
J gene: TRBJ2-1

CDR3 protein: CSARDVGEQFF
V gene: TRBV20-1
D gene: -
J gene: TRBJ2-1

CDR3 protein: CSVVGPNTEAFF
V gene: TRBV29-1
D gene: -
J gene: TRBJ1-1

CDR3 protein: CASSLAVTGELFF
V gene: TRBV5-6
D gene: -
J gene: TRBJ2-2

CDR3 protein: CASRGRANGYTF
V gene: TRBV9
D gene: -
J gene: TRBJ1-2

CDR3 protein: CASSFGVEQFF
V gene: TRBV2
D gene: -
J gene: TRBJ2-1

CDR3 protein: CARPTGPTDEQYF
V gene: TRBV19
D gene: -
J gene: TRBJ2-7

CDR3 protein: CASSPSGTSDEGEQYF
V gene: TRBV4-1
D gene: -
J gene: TRBJ2-7

CDR3 protein: CATSRGGAATYEQYF
V gene: TRBV15
D gene: -
J gene: TRBJ2-7

CDR3 protein: CATSDLRGGSGANVLTF
V gene: TRBV24-1
D gene: -
J gene: TRBJ2-6